What follows describes a single TCR beta chain. The primer mix had 60 Vbeta and 13 Jbeta primers. Original processing notes: Later, an analysis found tens of millions of unique TCR beta chains, and 10 million to 11 million of these were shared. Using immunoSEQ multiplex PCR, the repertoire was profiled, and TCRdb retains in-frame clones only, with some absent. V, J and clone size were drawn from that table, and D and trimming were deduced from the DNA. The data contain 15,000 to 20,000 clones, around 75% of them seen just once; the ten biggest clones take up more than 3.5%. Germline V lookup: CDR1 LGHNT, CDR2 FRNRAP. The CDR3 has 13 amino acids. The V end lost 3 bases, the J end lost 3 bases, and 9 bases lay between the germline ends. This record comes from a study of cytomegalovirus exposure and HLA in healthy donors.

Source material: PBMCs. The TCR was taken from a man aged 18 to 35 in good health and CMV-seronegative. The chain links TRBV12-5 to TRBJ2-7; maybe TRBD2 (5 bases). Here the CDR3 reads CASGFMGSYEQYF. In nucleotides, the CDR3 is TGTGCTAGTGGTTTCATGGGGAGCTACGAGCAGTACTTC.